The source of this TCR beta chain is a study of T cell responses to AZD1222 COVID-19 vaccine. Method: immunoSEQ multiplex PCR; TCRdb's copy keeps in-frame clones and lacks some. This sample carries 90,000 to 150,000 clones, over 75% of them seen once, and the ten largest clones take around 9.4%. V was pared by 0 bases and J by 4 bases, with 13 bases between. This CDR3 is 15 amino acids long. Germline CDR1 is MNHEY and CDR2 is SVGAGI. The source was peripheral blood, collected on day 0 of AZD1222 vaccination. The TCR originated in an adult in good health. The rearrangement joins TRBV6-5 to TRBJ2-7, with D maybe TRBD1 (6 bases). This chain's CDR3 is CASSYSGQGFYEQYF. Here the CDR3 DNA reads TGTGCCAGCAGTTACTCCGGGCAGGGGTTTTACGAGCAGTACTTC.